This T cell receptor beta chain was recovered during a study of graft-versus-host responses after intestinal transplantation. Background on the study: Recipients received multivisceral, liver-intestinal, or isolated intestinal transplants. Every transplant recipient was induced with anti-thymocyte globulin, then maintained on tacrolimus and steroids for about 3 years.

Assay used: immunoSEQ multiplex PCR; TCRdb lists only in-frame clones, some missing. The table lists roughly 29,000 clones, about 85% of them singletons, with under 14% in the top ten. Regarding the study as a whole: Early post-transplant declines in HvG were associated with peak levels of circulating GvH clones. GvH clones turned up in recipient marrow; some had shown up first in ileum or blood.

In regard to this clone: Antigen unknown.

Trimming stripped 0 bases from V and 8 bases from J, with 11 bases between. This CDR3 region has 13 residues. The germline gives CDR1 GTSNPN, CDR2 SVGIG (reference sequence). The source of this sequence is a human patient who received an intestinal transplant, so some T cells may come from the graft donor. The chain employs TRBV30 and TRBJ1-3; D ambiguous. The material was PBMCs, obtained 450 to 480 days after intestinal transplantation. The CDR3 DNA follows: TGTGCCTGGAGTGTGGGTGGGCCTGACACCATATATTTT. It specifies CAWSVGGPDTIYF.